This T cell receptor (beta chain) was identified during a study of shared clonotypes between healthy human individuals (dated by TCRdb to between 2020 and 2021). About the investigation overall: The cohort comprised two women and a few men aged 18 to 49 years. The study deeply sequenced blood TCR repertoires of five healthy adults to estimate repertoire size and the extent of clonotype sharing between individuals. To increase sequencing depth and limit assay-specific biases, different laboratories used diverse techniques to prepare libraries and sequence TCR repertoires. Leukapheresis yielded between about 0.9 and 9.5 billion PBMCs per donor. General findings and caveats noted by the study authors: The genetic and exposure-history diversity represented was limited by the small number of donors. Based on pairwise subsampling, the degree of clonotype sharing among donors was expected to be affected by sequencing depth. Only blood was sampled, and tissue TCR repertoires likely differ from those in blood.

Using the deep immunoSEQ assay, TCR CDR3 regions were amplified from genomic DNA by multiplex PCR. Genomic DNA extracted from each cell subset was distributed evenly over all wells of several immunoSEQ 96-well plates, and each plate served as one replicate. For unsorted PBMC, around 300 ng genomic DNA, equal to 25,000 to 35,000 T cell genomes, was loaded into each replicate PCR. Ten immunoSEQ deep assay plates were used to sequence the unsorted PBMC genomic DNA. Purified libraries were quantified with a Qubit 3.0 fluorometer, sized on a Bioanalyzer 2100, and re-quantified with the KAPA Library Quantification kit. Every immunoSEQ 96-well plate was sequenced on a separate single-read 150-cycle Illumina NextSeq 550 flow cell. The paper's processing steps were these. The immunoSEQ output contained only junctional sequences without quality scores, so filtering could not match that applied to full-length reads. Sequences were annotated with PyIR, a Python wrapper for IgBLAST v1.9, using IMGT germline references to assign V/J genes and CDR3. Reads were removed for weak V/J assignments (E-value above 1e-6), missing CDR3, stop codons, out-of-frame junctions, or ambiguous translated residues. V3J clonotypes were defined by identical inferred V gene, J gene, and CDR3 amino acid sequence. To compute the percentage overlap between repertoires, the number of shared unique clonotypes was divided by the size of the smaller repertoire. RTK rarefaction, the Chao1 estimator, and Recon v2.1 estimates of unobserved clonotypes were used to assess repertoire richness. TCRdb stores this immuneACCESS table with in-frame sequences only. Part of the clones is absent; in the studies checked, under half of the shortfall reflects unresolved V genes, and no reason is known for the rest. V and J calls and clone size are as listed in that table; D and trimming were resolved from the DNA. For this sample the table gives 400,000 to 500,000 clones, of which roughly 85% were detected only once. The ten largest clones represent 10% to 15% of the sample.

From a lookup of the germline V gene, CDR1 and CDR2 are SQVTM and ANQGSEA. The CDR3 sequence holds 14 residues, the cysteine and phenylalanine included. Only CDR3 DNA remains: 42 bases, in frame from the first base. Germline trimming amounts to 7 bases on V and 2 bases on J, with 8 as the count of junction bases outside the gene matches. The donors were healthy, HIV-negative adults with no recently reported acute infections or vaccinations. Every donor was a Caucasian adult residing in Nashville, Tennessee, USA. In the unsorted samples, 90 million or so PBMCs were counted, and genomic DNA was extracted using the QIAamp DNA Blood Mini kit. Blood was obtained by leukapheresis, after which PBMCs were separated by Ficoll-Histopaque density gradient centrifugation and cryopreserved in liquid nitrogen vapor phase. This clone was detected only a few times. What this receptor recognizes is not known. The record has no base qualities; no much larger clone is one base away.

Recombination linked TRBV29-1 to TRBJ2-5; 9 bases in the middle match TRBD2. The sequence was obtained from a woman in her thirties or forties in good health. Some clones in this sample may be carry-over from other donors' samples. The sequenced sample consisted of PBMCs. Here the CDR3 is given as CSAALTSGQETQYF. The DNA sequence is TGCAGCGCCGCCTTGACTAGCGGTCAAGAGACCCAGTACTTC.